These 30 T cell receptor beta chains came from one sample sequenced in a study of OX40 agonist ivuxolimab in advanced cancers. Receptors were amplified or captured by the immunoSEQ multiplex PCR assay. Not all clones reach the TCRdb copy of this immuneACCESS table, which keeps in-frame sequences only. Checked studies attribute under half of the gap to unresolved V genes and leave the rest unexplained. The sample table holds roughly 35,000 clones, of which around four fifths were seen once. Jointly, the top ten make up about 13% of the sample. The sequencing used CD4+ or CD8+ T cells sorted from blood, collected in a trial of the OX40 agonist ivuxolimab. Receptor source: an adult with an advanced solid tumor such as melanoma, head and neck, liver or kidney cancer.

CDR3 DNA: TGCGCCAGCAGCTTGGCCAAGAGCTCCTACGAGCAGTACTTC. Encoded protein: CASSLAKSSYEQYF. The chain is built from TRBV5-1 and TRBJ2-7; D call uncertain. The ends were cut back, 0 bases at V and 0 bases at J, with 7 bases in the middle. The germline V gene has CDR1 SGHRS and CDR2 YFSETQ. The length of the CDR3 is 14 residues.

CDR3 protein: CASSPQTDTQYF. The CDR3 region has the DNA TGTGCCAGCTCACCACAGACAGATACGCAGTATTTT. V gene TRBV18 combines with J gene TRBJ2-3; no firm D call. V was clipped by 1 base and J by 3 bases, with 2 bases between them. Germline V gives CDR1 KGHSH, CDR2 LQKENI. The CDR3 has 12 amino acids.

This clone was seen a handful of times. The chain joins TRBV28 to TRBJ1-6; a weak D match, TRBD1 (5 bases). In germline, CDR1 is MDHEN, CDR2 SYDVKM. The CDR3 totals 15 residues. V was trimmed by 11 bases and J by 10 bases, leaving 24 bases between them. The CDR3 loop is CASRWSQNGGSPLHF. In nucleotides, the CDR3 is TGTGCCTCGAGGTGGAGCCAGAACGGGGGGTCACCCCTCCACTTT.

The chain carries TRBV7-9 and TRBJ2-3; 14 nucleotides align to TRBD2. The ends lost 5 bases at V and 5 bases at J; junction bases unmatched: 12. The CDR3 has 18 residues. The germline CDR1 and CDR2 sequences are SEHNR and FQNEAQ (reference sequence). This CDR3 reads CASSRFRLAGGLIDTQYF. The CDR3 DNA reads as TGTGCCAGCAGCCGATTCCGACTAGCGGGAGGGTTAATAGATACGCAGTATTTT. The variable domain in full, with the rest retrieved from reference TRBV7-9 and TRBJ2-3, is DTGVSQNPRHKITKRGQNVTFRCDPISEHNRLYWYRQTLGQGPEFLTYFQNEAQLEKSRLLSDRFSAERPKGSFSTLEIQRTEQGDSAMYLCASSRFRLAGGLIDTQYFGPGTRLTVL.

This sequence joins TRBV6-1 and TRBJ2-1; D call uncertain. Germline loops: CDR1 MNHNS, CDR2 SASEGT. V was shortened by 4 bases and J by 6 bases, with 10 bases between the two germline ends. The CDR3 runs 13 residues. Written as DNA, the CDR3 is TGTGCCAGCAGTGGGGTCCTGATCAATGAGCAGTTCTTC. Amino acids: CASSGVLINEQFF.

The chain has TRBV29-1 and TRBJ2-3; 10 bases are a match to TRBD1. V lost 6 bases, J lost 1 base, and 7 bases stayed unmatched. CDR3 length: 15 residues. Germline V gene data show CDR1 as SQVTM and CDR2 as ANQGSEA. CDR3 residues: CSVDRQGAGTDTQYF. CDR3 sequence (DNA): TGCAGCGTCGACAGACAGGGGGCAGGCACAGATACGCAGTATTTT.

The chain uses TRBV27 and TRBJ2-1; D might be TRBD1 or TRBD2, each matching 5 bases. This CDR3 has 12 amino acids. CDR1 is MNHEY and CDR2 is SMNVEV in the germline V gene (reference sequence). V lost 5 bases and J lost 7, with 9 bases in between. The CDR3 here is CASSLWGNEQFF. As DNA, the CDR3 is TGTGCCAGCAGTCTTTGGGGGAATGAGCAGTTCTTC.

This chain uses TRBV7-9 with TRBJ1-1; D is unresolved. The CDR3 is made up of 13 amino acids. CDR1 and CDR2 (germline): SEHNR, FQNEAQ (reference sequence). Trimming pared 3 bases from V and 0 bases from J, leaving 5 bases between. The CDR3 bases are TGTGCCAGCAGCTTGGACGTGAACACTGAAGCTTTCTTT. It yields the protein CASSLDVNTEAFF.

The rearrangement joins TRBV2 to TRBJ1-5; D gene unclear. Trimming shortened V by 3 bases and J by 1 base, and 7 bases separated the two germline ends. The CDR3 extends over 14 amino acids. Germline loops: CDR1 SNHLY, CDR2 FYNNEI. CDR3 sequence reads: CASSEAWSNQPQHF. In DNA form, the CDR3 reads TGTGCCAGCAGTGAGGCCTGGAGCAATCAGCCCCAGCATTTT.

This clone showed up just once. The chain uses TRBV21-1 and TRBJ2-1; TRBD2 was called by the table and not checked on the DNA. TRBV21-1 is labeled a pseudogene. The length of the CDR3 is 15 residues. The CDR3 nucleotides are TGTGCCAGCAGAAAAGACCGGACTAGCGGCGATGAGCAGTTCTTC. Protein: CASRKDRTSGDEQFF.

The chain joins TRBV19 to TRBJ2-7; the D gene could be TRBD1 or TRBD2 (7 bases each). Germline CDR1 is LNHDA and CDR2 is SQIVND (reference sequence). The ends were cut back, 5 bases at V and 6 bases at J, with 14 bases in the middle. This CDR3 has 13 amino acids. The CDR3 reads CASSRTGEGEQYF. CDR3 bases: TGTGCCAGTAGTCGAACAGGGGAGGGCGAGCAGTACTTC.

The CDR3 region has the DNA TGCGCCAGCAGCTTAGAGACAGGGATGATGGCCGGGGAGCTGTTTTTT. Its protein product is CASSLETGMMAGELFF. The rearrangement uses TRBV5-1 and TRBJ2-2; 7 nucleotides line up with TRBD1. CDR3 length: 16 amino acids. CDR1 and CDR2 from the germline V gene are SGHRS and YFSETQ. The V and J ends lost 2 bases and 6 bases, in that order; junction bases with no gene match: 10.

The chain has TRBV6-1 and TRBJ2-3, with 9 positions matching TRBD2. The CDR3 loop spans 15 amino acids. From germline, CDR1 is MNHNS and CDR2 SASEGT. V lost 4 bases to trimming and J lost 1 base; unmatched junction nucleotides: 3. The DNA of the CDR3 is TGTGCCAGCAGTGGGACTAGCGCAGGCACAGATACGCAGTATTTT. Translating it yields CASSGTSAGTDTQYF.

The chain joins TRBV7-3 to TRBJ2-5; 7 positions match TRBD2. Losses at the gene ends were 4 bases for V and 0 bases for J; bases not matched to a gene: 8. The germline V gene encodes CDR1 SGHTA and CDR2 FQGTGA. The CDR3 runs 16 residues. CDR3 amino acids: CASSSAPGGDQETQYF. CDR3 bases: TGTGCCAGCAGCTCAGCCCCGGGGGGAGACCAAGAGACCCAGTACTTC. The variable domain in full, with the rest retrieved from reference TRBV7-3 and TRBJ2-5, is GAGVSQTPSNKVTEKGKYVELRCDPISGHTALYWYRQSLGQGPEFLIYFQGTGAADDSGLPNDRFFAVRPEGSVSTLKIQRTERGDSAVYLCASSSAPGGDQETQYFGPGTRLLVL.

The sample holds one count of this clone. The chain couples TRBV6-1 to TRBJ2-1; D may be TRBD1 or TRBD2 (5 bases each). Trimming shortened V by 6 bases and J by 2 bases, and 11 bases separated the two germline ends. The CDR3 runs 14 residues. Germline V gene sequence: CDR1 MNHNS, CDR2 SASEGT. The CDR3 nucleotides are TGTGCCAGCAGAGACGGGGCCACCTACAATGAGCAGTTCTTC. This codes for CASRDGATYNEQFF.

The count of this clone is one. The CDR3 region is CASSLRTGGGDTEAFF. CDR3 DNA sequence: TGCGCCAGCAGCCTCCGGACAGGGGGTGGGGACACTGAAGCTTTCTTT. The chain is built from TRBV5-1 and TRBJ1-1; 10 nucleotides match TRBD1. The germline V gene has CDR1 SGHRS and CDR2 YFSETQ. V lost 4 bases and J lost 3; bases outside the gene matches: 9. The CDR3 is 16 amino acids.

The genes are TRBV27 and TRBJ1-5, with D perhaps matching TRBD1 (5 bases). The germline CDR1 and CDR2 sequences are MNHEY and SMNVEV (reference sequence). The ends were cut back, 2 bases at V and 0 bases at J, with 8 bases in the middle. The CDR3 is 15 residues long. The CDR3 nucleotides are TGTGCCAGCAGTTTACAGGGACTTAGCAATCAGCCCCAGCATTTT. Translating it yields CASSLQGLSNQPQHF.

A word on this clone: A junction boundary mismatches the germline segment, possibly from a read error. The chain combines TRBV28 with TRBJ2-7; no definite D call. Germline V gene data show CDR1 as MDHEN and CDR2 as SYDVKM. The CDR3 runs 13 residues. CDR3 DNA sequence: TGTGCCAGCAGTTTAATCCGCCCCTACGAGCGGTACTTC. Translating gives CASSLIRPYERYF.

The chain couples TRBV7-6 to TRBJ1-6, with D tentatively TRBD1 (5 bases). The CDR3 loop spans 16 amino acids. CDR1 is SGHVS and CDR2 is FNYEAQ in the germline V gene. V shed 3 bases and J shed 7 bases, with 16 bases lying between them. The DNA of the CDR3 is TGTGCCAGCAGCTTTGGGGCAGGGAAAACCAATTCACCCCTCCACTTT. Its protein is CASSFGAGKTNSPLHF.

In DNA form, the CDR3 reads TGTGCCAGCAGAACATTACAGGCTAACTATGGCTACACCTTC. Translation gives CASRTLQANYGYTF. The chain has TRBV6-5 and TRBJ1-2; possible D gene TRBD1, 5 bases. Trimming stripped 6 bases from V and 0 bases from J, with 11 bases between. This CDR3 comprises 14 residues. Germline CDR1 and CDR2: MNHEY and SVGAGI.

V and J are TRBV11-2 and TRBJ2-3, with 7 bases matching TRBD2. With 2 bases clipped from V and 4 bases from J, the junction kept 12 bases outside the gene matches. The CDR3 is made up of 17 amino acids. Germline CDR1 reads SGHAT; CDR2 reads FQNNGV. Here the CDR3 reads CASSLRIGASGSDTQYF. CDR3 bases: TGTGCCAGCAGCTTAAGGATTGGGGCTAGCGGTTCAGATACGCAGTATTTT.

This clone was seen only once. This chain connects TRBV18 to TRBJ2-2, with D uncertain. Trimming took off 1 base at V and 4 bases at J, with 16 bases between the two ends. Per germline, CDR1 KGHSH and CDR2 LQKENI. The CDR3 extends over 17 amino acids. CDR3 coding DNA: TGTGCCAGCTCACCACTCCCACCCCATAGGAGCACCGGGGAGCTGTTTTTT. Its protein is CASSPLPPHRSTGELFF.

Worth noting for this clone: The sample carries other DNA sequences with the same CDR3. The genes are TRBV30 and TRBJ2-5, with no clear D. Germline CDR1 is GTSNPN and CDR2 is SVGIG (reference sequence). V shed 0 bases and J shed 2 bases, with 4 bases lying between them. CDR3 length equals 12 residues. This chain's CDR3 is CAWSVQQETQYF. Here the CDR3 DNA reads TGTGCCTGGAGTGTACAACAAGAGACCCAGTACTTC.

CDR3 in amino acids: CASSLPPYEQYF. The CDR3 DNA is TGTGCCAGCAGTCTCCCTCCCTACGAGCAGTACTTC. V is TRBV27 and J is TRBJ2-7; the D is unclear. This CDR3 comprises 12 residues. The germline V gene has CDR1 MNHEY and CDR2 SMNVEV (reference sequence). The V gene lost 5 bases and the J gene lost 2 bases, with 7 bases spanning the gap.

The chain links TRBV7-6 to TRBJ1-6, with TRBD1 matching over 8 bases. V gave up 4 bases and J gave up 7 bases; unmatched junction bases: 3. The CDR3 has 14 residues. Looked up from germline, CDR1 is SGHVS and CDR2 is FNYEAQ. CDR3 nucleotide sequence: TGTGCCAGCAGCTCAGACAGGGGCAATTCACCCCTCCACTTT. Encoded protein: CASSSDRGNSPLHF. Variable domain in full (rest from reference TRBV7-6 and TRBJ1-6): GAGVSQSPRYKVTKRGQDVALRCDPISGHVSLYWYRQALGQGPEFLTYFNYEAQQDKSGLPNDRFSAERPEGSISTLTIQRTEQRDSAMYRCASSSDRGNSPLHFGNGTRLTVT.

This chain uses TRBV28 with TRBJ2-7; D may match TRBD1 or TRBD2 (5 bases each). This CDR3 has 15 amino acids. The ends were cut back, 3 bases at V and 0 bases at J, with 12 bases in the middle. Germline V lookup: CDR1 MDHEN, CDR2 SYDVKM. CDR3 protein: CASSFWGLNSYEQYF. The CDR3 DNA reads TGTGCCAGCAGTTTTTGGGGGTTAAACTCCTACGAGCAGTACTTC.

The genes are TRBV11-2 and TRBJ2-1; D might be TRBD2 (6 bases). Germline CDR1 is SGHAT and CDR2 is FQNNGV. The V gene lost 5 bases and the J gene lost 4 bases, with 15 bases spanning the gap. This CDR3 has 15 residues. Here the CDR3 reads CASSPLRGGYNEQFF. Written as DNA, the CDR3 is TGTGCCAGCAGCCCCCTGCGGGGAGGATACAATGAGCAGTTCTTC.

This clone was seen a handful of times. The CDR3 sequence: CASSFGGSQQFF. CDR3 coding DNA: TGTGCCAGCAGCTTCGGGGGTTCCCAGCAGTTCTTC. The V call is TRBV5-4, the J call TRBJ2-1, with D possibly being TRBD2 (6 bases). Germline CDR1 and CDR2: SGHNT and YYREEE (reference sequence). This CDR3 has 12 residues. Trimming took 2 bases from V and 11 from J, leaving 11 bases between them.

This chain joins TRBV19 and TRBJ2-7, with D perhaps matching TRBD2 (6 bases). CDR1 and CDR2 from the germline V gene are LNHDA and SQIVND (reference sequence). This CDR3 region has 14 residues. V gave up 3 bases and J gave up 4 bases, with 13 bases separating them. The DNA of the CDR3 is TGTGCCAGTAGTATGGGGACTGGGAGGTACGAGCAGTACTTC. Translation: CASSMGTGRYEQYF.

The rearrangement joins TRBV28 to TRBJ2-5; D gene ambiguous. The germline gives CDR1 MDHEN, CDR2 SYDVKM. The CDR3 runs 14 residues. V gave up 5 bases and J gave up 0 bases, with 10 bases separating them. The CDR3 nucleotides are TGTGCCAGCAGTAACACAGAAAACCAAGAGACCCAGTACTTC. Protein: CASSNTENQETQYF.